This T cell receptor beta chain derives from a study of OX40 agonist ivuxolimab in advanced cancers. Background on the study: As their treatment, patients were administered ivuxolimab, an agonistic anti-OX40 (CD134) antibody. Around 40% of patients had received prior checkpoint inhibitor therapy. Those enrolled were about 82% male, with a mean age of around 57 years and ages from roughly 20 to 85.

The study, taken as a whole, reports: More expanded clones were seen, on average, in CD8+ T cells than in CD4+.

CDR1 is SGHVS and CDR2 is FNYEAQ in the germline V gene. This CDR3 has 16 amino acids. V dropped 3 bases and J dropped 6 bases, with 21 bases sitting between them. Measured with immunoSEQ multiplex PCR; TCRdb has only the in-frame clones, and not every one. The table includes approximately 73,000 clones, around 90% detected once. As concerns this clone: The antigen remains undetermined.

The receptor was derived from an adult with an advanced solid tumor such as melanoma, head and neck, liver or kidney cancer. This material consisted of CD4+ or CD8+ T cells sorted from blood, taken in a trial of the OX40 agonist ivuxolimab. This chain joins TRBV7-6 and TRBJ2-7; D possibly corresponds to TRBD2 (6 bases). The CDR3 DNA sequence: TGTGCCAGCAGCTTCGGGGGATCAGGGAAAGGTAGCGAGCAGTACTTC. It translates to CASSFGGSGKGSEQYF.